The sequence of this T cell receptor (beta chain) was determined in a study of T cell responses to AZD1222 COVID-19 vaccine. Study-level points and caveats: When two AZD1222 doses had been given, Spike-specific TCR breadth and depth rose.

Libraries were prepared by immunoSEQ multiplex PCR; TCRdb keeps only in-frame clonotypes and omits some of them. The sample holds approximately 120,000 clones, about 89% seen once. The CDR3 totals 15 residues. Germline CDR1 and CDR2: LNHDA and SQIVND (reference sequence). Trimming removed 7 bases from V and 0 bases from J; junction bases left unmatched: 8. A word on this clone: The antigen is undetermined.

The TCR sequence derives from an adult in good health. Source: peripheral blood, taken on day 0 of AZD1222 vaccination. The gene calls are TRBV19 and TRBJ1-2, with 7 bases aligning to TRBD1. The CDR3: CASTPRTGANYGYTF. The CDR3 bases are TGTGCCAGTACCCCCCGGACAGGAGCTAACTATGGCTACACCTTC.